The 23 T cell receptor beta chains below come from one sample, sequenced in a study of T-cell reconstitution after alpha-beta-depleted transplantation in children. Unique molecular identifiers were incorporated into the prepared TCRbeta library. TCRdb itself ran the PCR reads through MiXCR, one entry per CDR3 protein. The sample has some 280,000 distinct CDR3 sequences; approximately 9.6% are singletons. This specimen consisted of PBMCs from the stem cell graft donor, obtained from the stem cell graft. These receptors all stem from a human donor who donated a stem cell graft to a child with SCID.

The chain combines TRBV15 with TRBJ2-2; D is perhaps TRBD2 (5 bases). Trimming took off 0 bases at V and 0 bases at J, with 11 bases between the two ends. The CDR3 is 17 amino acids. Germline CDR1 and CDR2: LNHNV and YYDKDF (reference sequence). The DNA for the CDR3 is TGTGCCACCAGCAGAGAGCGGAGCGGCACGAACACCGGGGAGCTGTTTTTT. This codes for CATSRERSGTNTGELFF.

This chain uses TRBV6-1 with TRBJ2-4, with D perhaps TRBD1 or TRBD2 (6 bases each). V lost 6 bases to trimming and J lost 6 bases, with 15 bases between them. This CDR3 region has 14 residues. Germline CDR1 reads MNHNS; CDR2 reads SASEGT. The CDR3 sequence: CASSPRGLGNIQYF. The CDR3 DNA is TGTGCCAGCAGCCCTCGGGGGCTCGGAAACATTCAGTACTTC.

This clonotype was found many times. The chain employs TRBV24-1 and TRBJ1-5, with TRBD1 as a possible D gene (6 bases). V lost 4 bases, J lost 3 bases, and 12 bases lay in between. This CDR3 has 15 residues. Germline values: CDR1 KGHDR, CDR2 SFDVKD. CDR3 loop: CATSDIGQINQPQHF. The CDR3 region has the DNA TGTGCCACCAGTGACATCGGACAGATCAATCAGCCCCAGCATTTT.

J is TRBJ2-3 and V is TRBV2; tentative D call: TRBD2 (6 bases). Trimming left V 0 bases short and J 6 bases short, with 13 bases between. Germline V gene lookup returns CDR1 SNHLY and CDR2 FYNNEI. The CDR3 covers 15 residues. Here the CDR3 DNA reads TGTGCCAGCAGTGAAGCAGGGGACTTCACGGATACGCAGTATTTT. This translates into CASSEAGDFTDTQYF.

The chain couples TRBV15 to TRBJ2-3; 9 bases align to TRBD2. Per the germline V gene, CDR1 is LNHNV and CDR2 is YYDKDF (reference sequence). The CDR3 contains 17 residues. The V gene end was trimmed by 5 bases and the J gene end by 2 bases; junction bases not matched to a gene: 11. DNA of the CDR3: TGTGCCACCAGCCGGAGGGGCCTAGCGGGGTACACAGATACGCAGTATTTT. It yields the protein CATSRRGLAGYTDTQYF. The complete variable domain, with remaining parts taken from reference TRBV15 and TRBJ2-3, reads DAMVIQNPRYQVTQFGKPVTLSCSQTLNHNVMYWYQQKSSQAPKLLFHYYDKDFNNEADTPDNFQSRRPNTSFCFLDIRSPGLGDTAMYLCATSRRGLAGYTDTQYFGPGTRLTVL.

V usage is TRBV20-1 and J usage is TRBJ2-7; D is undetermined. Deletions cut 1 base from V and 5 bases from J, with 6 bases between. The CDR3 sequence is 11 residues long. Germline CDR1 and CDR2: DFQATT and SNEGSKA (reference sequence). The CDR3 DNA follows: TGCAGTGCTAGAGTAGGGAACGAGCAGTACTTC. Translating gives CSARVGNEQYF.

Only a few counts were recorded for this clonotype. V usage is TRBV20-1 and J usage is TRBJ2-7, with 7 bases that match TRBD1. Trimming at V came to 3 bases and at J to 0 bases, leaving 2 bases not matched to a gene. The CDR3 is 13 residues long. CDR1 and CDR2 (germline): DFQATT, SNEGSKA (reference sequence). This chain's CDR3 is CSARGDSSYEQYF. CDR3 DNA sequence: TGCAGTGCTAGGGGGGACAGCTCCTACGAGCAGTACTTC.

This clonotype was counted many times. The rearrangement joins TRBV10-3 to TRBJ1-1; D may be TRBD1 (6 bases). The CDR3 is made up of 16 amino acids. The germline V gene encodes CDR1 ENHRY and CDR2 SYGVKD. V lost 6 bases, J lost 3 bases, and 20 bases lay in between. The CDR3 sequence is CAISPGAGGQDTEAFF. As DNA, the CDR3 is TGTGCCATCAGCCCTGGGGCTGGGGGACAAGACACTGAAGCTTTCTTT.

By proportion, this clonotype is medium-sized. One end of the junction is discordant with germline, which a read error may explain. The chain uses TRBV5-1 and TRBJ2-7, with D uncertain. Per germline, CDR1 SGHRS and CDR2 YFSETQ. This CDR3 comprises 11 residues. DNA for the CDR3: TGTGCCAGCAGCGACTCCTACGAGCAGTACTTC. Amino acid sequence: CASSDSYEQYF.

The sample holds a few counts of this clonotype. The genes are TRBV5-6 and TRBJ1-5; D is undetermined. V was shortened by 3 bases and J by 6 bases, with 7 bases between the two germline ends. Germline values: CDR1 SGHDT, CDR2 YYEEEE. The CDR3 has 12 residues. CDR3 residues: CASSSPGQPQHF. The CDR3 nucleotides are TGTGCCAGCAGCTCTCCTGGTCAGCCCCAGCATTTT.

The V call is TRBV24-1, the J call TRBJ1-5; tentatively, D is TRBD1 (5 bases). CDR3 size: 16 residues. The V gene's germline CDR1 is KGHDR and CDR2 SFDVKD. Trimming removed 6 bases from V and 2 bases from J, with 16 bases in between. The chain's CDR3 is CATSSLDGRGNQPQHF. CDR3 DNA sequence: TGTGCCACCAGTAGTCTCGATGGCAGGGGCAATCAGCCCCAGCATTTT.

This chain connects TRBV7-3 to TRBJ2-1; 8 nucleotides agree with TRBD2. The CDR3 runs to 15 residues. Trimming removed 5 bases from V and 4 bases from J; junction bases left unmatched: 7. Germline V gene sequence: CDR1 SGHTA, CDR2 FQGTGA. CDR3 sequence (DNA): TGTGCCAGCAGCGCAGCGGGGGCCGGGTACAATGAGCAGTTCTTC. This encodes CASSAAGAGYNEQFF.

The rearrangement uses TRBV5-5 and TRBJ1-1; tentative D call: TRBD1 (5 bases). Looked up from germline, CDR1 is SGHKS and CDR2 is YYEKEE (reference sequence). Trimming pared 5 bases from V and 4 bases from J, leaving 18 bases between. The CDR3 has 15 amino acids. The CDR3 sequence is CASSLRTGPPTEAFF. CDR3 nucleotide sequence: TGTGCCAGCAGTCTCCGCACAGGACCGCCCACTGAAGCTTTCTTT. The full variable domain, in which reference TRBV5-5 and TRBJ1-1 provide the parts outside the CDR3, is DAGVTQSPTHLIKTRGQQVTLRCSPISGHKSVSWYQQVLGQGPQFIFQYYEKEERGRGNFPDRFSARQFPNYSSELNVNALLLGDSALYLCASSLRTGPPTEAFFGQGTRLTVV.

The table lists this clonotype with many counts. The chain joins TRBV3-1 to TRBJ2-2, with TRBD1 identical over 8 bases. Germline V gives CDR1 LGHDT, CDR2 YNNKEL (reference sequence). The CDR3 consists of 17 residues. V lost 1 base, J lost 4 bases, and 8 bases stayed unmatched. This CDR3 reads CASSQVSDRGGTGELFF. The DNA for the CDR3 is TGTGCCAGCAGCCAAGTATCAGACAGGGGAGGCACCGGGGAGCTGTTTTTT.

The chain couples TRBV7-8 to TRBJ1-4; TRBD1 is a possible D gene (5 bases). The CDR3 sequence is 13 residues long. The germline CDR1 and CDR2 sequences are SGHVS and FQNEAQ. V gave up 9 bases and J gave up 2 bases, with 10 bases separating them. The CDR3 sequence is CASDRGTNEKLFF. CDR3 bases: TGTGCCAGTGACCGGGGCACTAATGAAAAACTGTTTTTT.

The V gene is TRBV7-2, the J gene TRBJ2-3; 8 bases agree with TRBD2. The germline V gene encodes CDR1 SGHTA and CDR2 FQGNSA. Unmatched junction bases numbered 11, after V lost 5 bases and J lost 4 bases. The length of the CDR3 is 16 residues. In DNA form, the CDR3 reads TGTGCCAGCAGCCTCCGGGGACTAGGTGCCGCAGATACGCAGTATTTT. This translates into CASSLRGLGAADTQYF.

This clonotype was detected only a few times. The chain has TRBV12-3 or TRBV12-4 and TRBJ2-3; D possibly corresponds to TRBD2 (7 bases). The V end was cut by 6 bases, the J end by 5 bases, with 15 bases between. The CDR3 covers 14 residues. The CDR3, as DNA: TGTGCCAGCAGGGGAGGGACACCCCAAGATACGCAGTATTTT. Protein product: CASRGGTPQDTQYF.

This clonotype was detected only a few times. This chain links TRBV6-5 with TRBJ2-1; 7 bases align to TRBD2. Per the germline V gene, CDR1 is MNHEY and CDR2 is SVGAGI. V shed 2 bases, J shed 4 bases, and the junction held 5 bases outside the gene matches. The CDR3 has 15 amino acids. The CDR3: CASSYGLAAYNEQFF. The CDR3 bases are TGTGCCAGCAGTTACGGTCTAGCGGCTTACAATGAGCAGTTCTTC.

The J gene is TRBJ2-7, the V gene TRBV12-3 or TRBV12-4; the match to TRBD1 covers 7 bases. With V trimmed by 6 bases and J by 7 bases, 9 bases remained unmatched. The CDR3 runs to 13 residues. The CDR3 loop reads CASSGQVSTEQYF. CDR3 DNA sequence: TGTGCCAGCAGCGGACAGGTTTCTACGGAGCAGTACTTC.

This clonotype occurred many times. The V gene is TRBV3-1, the J gene TRBJ1-4; D unresolved. The CDR3 is 14 residues long. Trimming cost V 2 bases and J 7 bases, with 11 bases left between them. The germline CDR1 and CDR2 sequences are LGHDT and YNNKEL (reference sequence). The CDR3, as DNA: TGTGCCAGCAGCCAACTTAGGGATGCTGAAAAACTGTTTTTT. Translation: CASSQLRDAEKLFF.

This clonotype was counted a few times. The V call is TRBV6-5, the J call TRBJ2-5; 7 bases are shared with TRBD1. This CDR3 is 14 amino acids long. From germline, CDR1 is MNHEY and CDR2 SVGAGI. Trimming took 6 bases from V and 1 from J; bases not matched to a gene: 5. DNA for the CDR3: TGTGCCAGCAGGTACCGGGACAGCCAAGAGACCCAGTACTTC. It codes for CASRYRDSQETQYF.

The rearrangement uses TRBV18 and TRBJ1-2; D remains ambiguous. Germline lookup yields CDR1 KGHSH and CDR2 LQKENI. V lost 6 bases to trimming and J lost 12 bases, with 29 bases between them. The CDR3 is 16 amino acids. This CDR3 reads CASSPDEFRPGSGNTF. The CDR3 nucleotides are TGTGCCAGCTCCCCCGACGAGTTTCGCCCCGGGAGCGGGAACACCTTC.

A note on this clonotype: The germline gene is not matched at one end of the junction; a read error may be the cause. CDR3 nucleotide sequence: TGTGCTAGTGCTAAGGGTTGGGACAGGGGAAATGACAAACTGTTTTTT. Protein sequence: CASAKGWDRGNDKLFF. The chain has TRBV12-5 and TRBJ1-4; 10 bases fit TRBD1. CDR1 is LGHNT and CDR2 is FRNRAP in the germline V gene. This CDR3 contains 16 residues.